The rows below give T cell receptor beta chains drawn from one sample of a study of cytomegalovirus exposure and HLA in healthy donors. The method was immunoSEQ multiplex PCR; TCRdb's version includes in-frame clones alone and lacks a portion of them. The sample comprises around 64,000 clones, around four fifths of which are singletons, and 22% rests with the top ten. Sequenced input: PBMCs. These receptors were obtained from a woman in her twenties or thirties in good health and CMV-seropositive. The CDR3 runs from the conserved cysteine through the conserved F or W. Fields, in order: CDR3 length, V gene, clone size, J gene, D gene, CDR3 DNA, CDR3 protein. The D gene is left open where the match is weak. A clone size is listed for some rows: how often the clone was seen (once, few, many), or a class if it is expanded.

12,TRBV15,NA,TRBJ2-7,TRBD1,TGTGCCACCAGGGACAGGGGTTACGAGCAGTACTTC,CATRDRGYEQYF
13,TRBV7-9,once,TRBJ1-1,NA,TGTGCCAGCACCCCCGGGATACAAATTGAAGCTTTCTTT,CASTPGIQIEAFF
13,TRBV30,NA,TRBJ2-3,NA,TGTGCCTGGAGTCCCCGTCCCACAGATACGCAGTATTTT,CAWSPRPTDTQYF
15,TRBV25-1,NA,TRBJ1-4,NA,TGTGCCAGCAGTGAAAGGATAGGGACTGGGGAAAAACTGTTTTTT,CASSERIGTGEKLFF
13,TRBV27,NA,TRBJ2-7,NA,TGTGCCAGCAGTTTAGGTCAGGGCTTCGAGCAGTACTTC,CASSLGQGFEQYF
11,TRBV27,NA,TRBJ1-4,NA,TGTGCCAGCAGTTTTGGCGGGACACTGTTTTTT,CASSFGGTLFF
15,TRBV21-1,once,TRBJ2-7,NA,TGTGCCAGCAGCAAAGGGAACCTGACAGGTTACGAGCAGTACTTC,CASSKGNLTGYEQYF
14,TRBV27,NA,TRBJ1-1,TRBD1,TGTGCCAGCAGATCTACGGGACAGGGGATTTTTCGCTTCTTT,CASRSTGQGIFRFF
16,TRBV4-3,many,TRBJ2-1,NA,TGCGCCAGCAGCCAAGATGGGCAGGGTCCGTACAATGAGCAGTTCTTC,CASSQDGQGPYNEQFF
15,TRBV15,NA,TRBJ2-7,TRBD1,TGTGCCACCAGCAGAGGAGGGACAGGGGGCGGTGAGCAGTACTTC,CATSRGGTGGGEQYF
14,TRBV2,NA,TRBJ2-1,TRBD2,TGTGCCACTGCATCTGGACTAGCTTACAATGAGCAGTTCTTC,CATASGLAYNEQFF
16,TRBV10-2,NA,TRBJ2-7,TRBD2,TGCGCCAGCAGCTTTGGGACTAGCGGGAGGGCCTACGAGCAGTACTTC,CASSFGTSGRAYEQYF
16,TRBV30,NA,TRBJ2-2,TRBD2,TGTGCCTGGAGGTCCCCAAGCGGGAGGGCCGGCGGGGAGCTGTTTTTT,CAWRSPSGRAGGELFF
13,TRBV10-1,NA,TRBJ2-7,NA,TGCGCCAGCAGATATAGCTTGGGCTACGAGCAGTACTTC,CASRYSLGYEQYF
16,TRBV28,NA,TRBJ1-5,NA,TGTGCCAGCAGTTTATGGGGGGCAGGAGGCAATCAGCCCCAGCATTTT,CASSLWGAGGNQPQHF
15,TRBV18,few,TRBJ2-1,TRBD2,TGTGCCAGCTCACCTATGACGGGAGGGGGCAATGAGCAGTTCTTC,CASSPMTGGGNEQFF
14,TRBV6-1,NA,TRBJ1-5,NA,TGTGCCAGCAGTGAATCGGGGGTCCGGCAGCCCCAGCATTTT,CASSESGVRQPQHF
14,TRBV2,NA,TRBJ1-5,TRBD1,TGTGCCAGCAGTGCTCAGGGGGCCTATCAGCCCCAGCATTTT,CASSAQGAYQPQHF
14,TRBV30,NA,TRBJ1-2,NA,TGTGCCTGGAGTGTGGGGCAGGGAAACTATGGCTACACCTTC,CAWSVGQGNYGYTF
12,TRBV2,NA,TRBJ2-7,TRBD1,TGTGCCAGCAGTGGACAGGGCTCCGGGCAGTACTTC,CASSGQGSGQYF
16,TRBV15,NA,TRBJ2-1,NA,TGTGCCACCAGCAGAGTGGGAGGGGGTCCGGTAGATGAGCAGTTCTTC,CATSRVGGGPVDEQFF
12,TRBV10-1,NA,TRBJ2-7,NA,TGCGCCAGCAGTGCATACTCCGACGAGCAGTACTTC,CASSAYSDEQYF
13,TRBV6-5,NA,TRBJ2-1,NA,TGTGCCAGCAGTTACAGGGGGAACAATGAGCAGTTCTTC,CASSYRGNNEQFF
13,TRBV30,NA,TRBJ2-1,NA,TGTGCCTGGAGTGTACTTCTGGAGAATGAGCAGTTCTTC,CAWSVLLENEQFF
15,TRBV4-2,NA,TRBJ1-2,TRBD1,TGTGCCAGCAGCCAAGAACAGGGGATGAACTATGGCTACACCTTC,CASSQEQGMNYGYTF
15,TRBV7-2,NA,TRBJ2-7,TRBD2,TGTGCCAGCAGACCCGGGAGCGGGAGAGGTTACGAGCAGTACTTC,CASRPGSGRGYEQYF
16,TRBV7-9,NA,TRBJ1-4,NA,TGTGCCAGCAGCTTAGGGCGGGGTAGTGCTAATGAAAAACTGTTTTTT,CASSLGRGSANEKLFF
14,TRBV30,NA,TRBJ1-5,NA,TGTGCCTGGAGTGGTGGAGGGAGCAATCAGCCCCAGCATTTT,CAWSGGGSNQPQHF
14,TRBV29-1,NA,TRBJ1-1,NA,TGCAGCGTTCAGGCAGGGGAGGGCAACACTGAAGCTTTCTTT,CSVQAGEGNTEAFF
16,TRBV29-1,NA,TRBJ2-7,TRBD2,TGCAGCGTTGAAGATCAAGCGGGAGGCCTCTCCTACGAGCAGTACTTC,CSVEDQAGGLSYEQYF
17,TRBV5-4,NA,TRBJ2-7,TRBD2,TGTGCCAGCAGCTCCCGGAAGGCTAGCGGGAGCTCCTACGAGCAGTACTTC,CASSSRKASGSSYEQYF
15,TRBV7-9,once,TRBJ2-4,NA,TGTGCCAGCAGCTTATTAGCGACGGTGGGTGACATTCAGTACTTC,CASSLLATVGDIQYF
14,TRBV13,NA,TRBJ1-4,NA,TGTGCCAGCAGCCGGACAGCCCTAAATGAAAAACTGTTTTTT,CASSRTALNEKLFF
15,TRBV5-1,NA,TRBJ1-1,NA,TGCGCCAGCAGCCCGACTACAGGGTTCGGCACTGAAGCTTTCTTT,CASSPTTGFGTEAFF
16,TRBV11-2,few,TRBJ2-5,TRBD1,TGTGCCAGCAGCTTTAGACAGGGCCCTCGCGTGGAGACCCAGTACTTC,CASSFRQGPRVETQYF
15,TRBV6-5,NA,TRBJ2-7,NA,TGTGCCAGCAGTTACTCGGCGGGCATCTCCTACGAGCAGTACTTC,CASSYSAGISYEQYF
14,TRBV2,NA,TRBJ2-7,TRBD1,TGTGCCAGCAGTGAGACAGGGAGCTCCTACGAGCAGTACTTC,CASSETGSSYEQYF
14,TRBV10-2,once,TRBJ2-7,NA,TGCGCCAGCAGTGAGTCGCGGCACTCCTACGAGCAGTACTTC,CASSESRHSYEQYF
17,TRBV29-1,NA,TRBJ2-6,NA,TGCAGCGTTGAAGAACAGGATGGGGTCCCTGGGGCCAACGTCCTGACTTTC,CSVEEQDGVPGANVLTF
15,TRBV15,NA,TRBJ2-7,NA,TGTGCCACCAGCAGAGATCACCTAACGATTGACGAGCAGTACTTC,CATSRDHLTIDEQYF
11,TRBV7-2,few,TRBJ2-5,NA,TGTGCCAGCAGCATTAGCCGGGTCCAGTACTTC,CASSISRVQYF
11,TRBV20-1,few,TRBJ2-1,NA,TGCAGTGCTAGCGGGTACAATGAGCAGTTCTTC,CSASGYNEQFF
13,TRBV28,NA,TRBJ1-2,NA,TGTGCCAGCAGTGTTGGCACTAACTATGGCTACACCTTC,CASSVGTNYGYTF